This TCR beta chain was recorded in a study of blood T cell repertoires in COVID-19. The wider study: From T cells, B-cell-depleted T cells, or PBMCs came the material, which was cDNA or gDNA.

With V trimmed by 4 bases and J by 3 bases, 4 bases remained unmatched. The CDR3 has 15 amino acids. Germline values: CDR1 SGHNT, CDR2 YYREEE (reference sequence). Sequenced by immunoSEQ multiplex PCR; TCRdb stores in-frame clones only, minus some. The sample yields approximately 71,000 clones, about 82% seen once. This sequence was found in a man over 45 with acute or convalescent COVID-19. The source material was peripheral blood. The rearrangement links TRBV5-4 to TRBJ1-6; 7 bases are a match to TRBD1. CDR3 in DNA: TGTGCCAGCAGCAACAGACAGGGCTATAATTCACCCCTCCACTTT. Protein product: CASSNRQGYNSPLHF.